The rows below give T cell receptor beta chains drawn from one sample of a study of blood T cell repertoires in COVID-19. The assay was immunoSEQ multiplex PCR, and TCRdb's table has in-frame clones only and misses some. The sample holds 45,000 to 65,000 clones, around 90% seen once. Sample: peripheral blood. Receptor source: a human donor in a cohort sampled during active COVID-19. Both conserved end residues are part of each CDR3. A D gene is named only where the DNA matches it firmly. Some rows have no size entry. The others give once, few or many, or a class for an expanded clone.

clone_size | j_call | d_call | v_call | cdr3_nt | cdr3_aa
. | TRBJ2-5 | TRBD2 | TRBV7-9 | TGTGCCAGCAGCTTGTATACTAGCGGGGCAAGGGTGACCCAGTACTTC | CASSLYTSGARVTQYF
. | TRBJ1-1 | TRBD1 | TRBV27 | TGTGCCAGCAGTTCGGGTGACAGGGGGTCCCGGAACACTGAAGCTTTCTTT | CASSSGDRGSRNTEAFF
. | TRBJ1-2 | TRBD1 | TRBV3-1/TRBV3-2 | TGTGCCAGCAGCCAAGAACAGGGGGCCGGCTATGGCTACACCTTC | CASSQEQGAGYGYTF
. | TRBJ2-7 | . | TRBV20-1 | TGCAGTGCCCAAGGGGGCTACGAGCAGTACTTC | CSAQGGYEQYF
few | TRBJ1-3 | . | TRBV7-8 | TGTGCCAGCAGTCCGGGACTCCTCTCTGGAAACACCATATATTTT | CASSPGLLSGNTIYF
once | TRBJ2-4 | . | TRBV5-8 | TGTGCCAGCAGCTTGAAGGGGGCCAAAAACATTCAGTACTTC | CASSLKGAKNIQYF
. | TRBJ2-3 | TRBD2 | TRBV5-1 | TGCGCCAGCAGCTTGTGGACTAGCGGGGGGGCCACAGATACGCAGTATTTT | CASSLWTSGGATDTQYF
. | TRBJ1-2 | . | TRBV25-1 | TGTGCCAGCAGCCCTGGGGGCAGGGACATAGCTAACTATGGCTACACCTTC | CASSPGGRDIANYGYTF
. | TRBJ2-1 | . | TRBV7-9 | TGTGCCAGCTCGACCCCCCCGGGTAGCTTCAATGAGCAGTTCTTC | CASSTPPGSFNEQFF
. | TRBJ2-3 | . | TRBV3-1/TRBV3-2 | TGTGCCAGCAGCCAAGAAACTGGTAGTACGCAGTATTTT | CASSQETGSTQYF
. | TRBJ1-4 | . | TRBV25-1 | TGTGCCAGCAGTGCACAGGTGCAAACTAATGAAAAACTGTTTTTT | CASSAQVQTNEKLFF
once | TRBJ1-2 | . | TRBV9 | TGTGCCAGCAGCGTAGATGCGTTCGGGGGATACTATGGCTACACCTTC | CASSVDAFGGYYGYTF
. | TRBJ2-7 | TRBD2 | TRBV7-9 | TGTGCCAGCAGCTTAGTCCGGGAGGGGCAGTACTTC | CASSLVREGQYF
few | TRBJ2-1 | . | TRBV5-4 | TGTGCCAGCAGCTCCTTATTTAATGAGCAGTTCTTC | CASSSLFNEQFF
. | TRBJ1-6 | TRBD1 | TRBV9 | TGTGCCAGCAGCGTTGGTCCAGGGGGCAATTCACCCCTCCACTTT | CASSVGPGGNSPLHF
. | TRBJ2-3 | TRBD2 | TRBV27 | TGTGCCAGCAGTTTACAGGGACTAGTGCTTCTGTATTTT | CASSLQGLVLLYF
. | TRBJ1-1 | TRBD1 | TRBV10-3 | TGTGCCATCACTCCTGACAGGGACACTGAAGCTTTCTTT | CAITPDRDTEAFF
. | TRBJ2-5 | . | TRBV6-5 | TGTGCCAGCACCAGGGTTTGGGAGACCCAGTACTTC | CASTRVWETQYF
. | TRBJ2-6 | . | TRBV7-9 | TGTGCCAGCAGCTCCCGGACTACCATGGGCTCTGGGGCCAACGTCCTGACTTTC | CASSSRTTMGSGANVLTF
. | TRBJ2-1 | TRBD1 | TRBV3-1/TRBV3-2 | TGTGCCAGCAGCGGACCTGGACAGGGCTCTTTCATTGAGCAGTTCTTC | CASSGPGQGSFIEQFF
. | TRBJ1-6 | . | TRBV6-5 | TGTGCCAGCAGGAAGGGGGGGAATAATTCACCCCTCCACTTT | CASRKGGNNSPLHF
few | TRBJ2-7 | TRBD1 | TRBV11-2 | TGTGCCAGCACGATCGGGACAGGCTCCTACGAGCAGTACTTC | CASTIGTGSYEQYF
. | TRBJ1-2 | TRBD1 | TRBV19 | TGTGCCAGTAGTAGAACAGGGGTCCCCTCCGTAGGCGGCTACACCTTC | CASSRTGVPSVGGYTF
. | TRBJ1-2 | TRBD1 | TRBV18 | TGTGCCAGCTCACCCTTGGCGGGGACAGGGGGTGACTATGGCTACACCTTC | CASSPLAGTGGDYGYTF